This T cell receptor (beta chain) was documented in a study of CD8 T cells in Susac syndrome. TCR beta sequencing was performed on blood CD8+ and CD4+ T cells. The TEMRA cells underwent FACS enrichment, while the CD8+ and CD4+ T cells underwent negative isolation. Random hexamers were used to reverse transcribe an amount of roughly 0.45 to 1 ug RNA. An immunoSEQ multiplex PCR amplified TCR beta CDR3 over 54 Vbeta and 13 Jbeta. TCRdb fed the immunoSEQ multiplex PCR reads into MiXCR, producing one record per CDR3 protein. The table lists 250,000 to 300,000 distinct CDR3 sequences, 70% to 90% of them singletons, with approximately 0.18% in the top ten. Study-wide results and limits: Only a relatively small number of individuals were included in the TCR sequencing and HLA analysis.

A word on this clonotype: What it recognizes is unknown.

The specimen sequenced was CD8+ T cells from PBMCs. The TCR originated in a human donor with multiple sclerosis.

CDR3 amino acids: CATSDVGDSSYNEQFF. The CDR3 DNA follows: TGTGCCACCAGTGATGTAGGGGACAGTTCCTACAATGAGCAGTTCTTC. J is TRBJ2-1 and V is TRBV24-1, with TRBD1 identical over 7 bases. Trimming took 3 bases from V and 1 from J; bases not matched to a gene: 5. CDR1 KGHDR and CDR2 SFDVKD come from the germline V gene. This CDR3 contains 16 residues.